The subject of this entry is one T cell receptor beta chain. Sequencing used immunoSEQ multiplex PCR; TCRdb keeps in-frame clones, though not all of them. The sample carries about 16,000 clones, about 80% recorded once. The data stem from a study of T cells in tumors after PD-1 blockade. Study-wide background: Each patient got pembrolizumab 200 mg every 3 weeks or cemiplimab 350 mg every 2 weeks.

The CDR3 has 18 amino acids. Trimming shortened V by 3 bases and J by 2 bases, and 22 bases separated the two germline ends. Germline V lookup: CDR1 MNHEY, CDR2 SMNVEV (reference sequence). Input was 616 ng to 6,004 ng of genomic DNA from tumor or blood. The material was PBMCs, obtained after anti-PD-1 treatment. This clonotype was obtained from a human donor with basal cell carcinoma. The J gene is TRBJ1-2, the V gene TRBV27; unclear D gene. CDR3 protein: CASSFTPLRTRKNYGYTF. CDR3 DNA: TGTGCCAGCAGTTTCACACCCCTACGAACCCGGAAAAACTATGGCTACACCTTC.